What follows are 28 T cell receptor beta chains derived from one specimen sequenced in a study of cytomegalovirus exposure and HLA in healthy donors. This table comes from immunoSEQ multiplex PCR, and its TCRdb copy is limited to in-frame clones, with some not included. This table has 280,000 or so clones, 88% appearing once. The source material was PBMCs. The receptor source for this set is a woman younger than 30 in good health and CMV-seronegative.

This clone was detected a few times. The chain employs TRBV28 and TRBJ1-5; no clear D. With 5 bases removed from V and 4 bases from J, the gap between germline ends came to 9 bases. The CDR3 consists of 13 residues. Germline CDR1 and CDR2: MDHEN and SYDVKM. CDR3 sequence reads: CASSVKLNQPQHF. In DNA form, the CDR3 reads TGTGCCAGCAGTGTTAAACTGAATCAGCCCCAGCATTTT.

This clone was counted only a few times. The chain is built from TRBV6-1 and TRBJ1-2, with TRBD1 matching 8 bases. The CDR3 extends over 11 amino acids. V lost 9 bases, J lost 5 bases, and 2 bases stayed unmatched. Germline CDR1 and CDR2: MNHNS and SASEGT. The chain's CDR3 is CASTGGYGYTF. CDR3 sequence (DNA): TGTGCCAGTACAGGGGGTTATGGCTACACCTTC.

This rearrangement joins TRBV28 to TRBJ2-1; D gene unclear. The CDR3 runs 12 residues. Germline-derived CDR1 and CDR2 are MDHEN and SYDVKM. With 2 bases removed from V and 3 bases from J, the gap between germline ends came to 2 bases. The DNA for the CDR3 is TGTGCCAGCAGTTTACTCTACAATGAGCAGTTCTTC. Its protein is CASSLLYNEQFF.

The chain combines TRBV7-8 with TRBJ2-7; 8 positions match TRBD2. The CDR3 totals 15 residues. V dropped 5 bases and J dropped 6; count of bases not matched to a gene: 12. Germline-derived CDR1 and CDR2 are SGHVS and FQNEAQ. The CDR3 DNA reads TGTGCCAGCAGCCGTCTAGTCGGGAGGGAAGTCGAGCAGTACTTC. Protein: CASSRLVGREVEQYF.

On this clone: The junction departs from the called germline gene at one end, perhaps through a read error. This sequence joins TRBV18 and TRBJ1-5; D perhaps matches TRBD1 (5 bases). Germline loops: CDR1 KGHSH, CDR2 LQKENI. The CDR3 covers 14 residues. This CDR3 reads CASSPFSGNQPQHF. The DNA for the CDR3 is TGTGCCAGTTCACCATTTTCAGGGAATCAGCCCCAGCATTTT.

The chain is built from TRBV5-1 and TRBJ1-2, with a possible D match to TRBD1 (6 bases). The length of the CDR3 is 15 residues. Germline CDR1 reads SGHRS; CDR2 reads YFSETQ. The V and J ends lost 5 bases and 0 bases respectively, with 14 bases between them. CDR3 sequence (DNA): TGCGCCAGCAGGACAGGCTCGCCGTCTAACTATGGCTACACCTTC. It specifies CASRTGSPSNYGYTF.

The gene calls are TRBV14 and TRBJ2-1, with 7 positions matching TRBD2. J lost 4 bases, V lost 4 bases, and 1 base had no gene match. The CDR3 runs to 13 residues. Germline V lookup: CDR1 SGHDN, CDR2 FVKESK. The DNA of the CDR3 is TGTGCCAGCAGCCGGGGGGGATACAATGAGCAGTTCTTC. It is translated as CASSRGGYNEQFF.

This sequence joins TRBV5-1 and TRBJ2-1, with D possibly being TRBD2 (5 bases). Trimming took off 5 bases at V and 8 bases at J, with 17 bases between the two ends. The CDR3 is 14 residues long. CDR1 and CDR2 from the germline V gene are SGHRS and YFSETQ. This chain's CDR3 is CASSNMGVIDEQFF. CDR3 nucleotides: TGCGCCAGCAGTAATATGGGAGTTATCGATGAGCAGTTCTTC.

CDR3 residues: CATSSWTGANTEAFF. For the CDR3, the DNA is TGTGCCACCAGCAGCTGGACAGGGGCGAACACTGAAGCTTTCTTT. The chain has TRBV15 and TRBJ1-1; 9 bases line up with TRBD1. After removal of 3 bases from V and 1 base from J, the junction contained 3 bases not matched to a gene. The CDR3 sequence is 15 residues long. Germline V CDR1 and CDR2: LNHNV, YYDKDF (reference sequence). The full variable domain, completed using reference TRBV15 and TRBJ1-1, is DAMVIQNPRYQVTQFGKPVTLSCSQTLNHNVMYWYQQKSSQAPKLLFHYYDKDFNNEADTPDNFQSRRPNTSFCFLDIRSPGLGDTAMYLCATSSWTGANTEAFFGQGTRLTVV.

The V call is TRBV2, the J call TRBJ1-5, with TRBD1 matching over 7 bases. The J segment lost 5 bases and the V segment lost 6 bases, leaving 4 bases of the junction unmatched. The germline gives CDR1 SNHLY, CDR2 FYNNEI. This CDR3 is 13 amino acids long. CDR3 nucleotides: TGTGCCAGCAGCGACAGGGACCATCAGCCCCAGCATTTT. It encodes CASSDRDHQPQHF. Using reference TRBV2 and TRBJ1-5 for the parts outside the CDR3, the full variable domain is EPEVTQTPSHQVTQMGQEVILRCVPISNHLYFYWYRQILGQKVEFLVSFYNNEISEKSEIFDDQFSVERPDGSNFTLKIRSTKLEDSAMYFCASSDRDHQPQHFGDGTRLSIL.

This chain links TRBV10-3 with TRBJ2-7, with 8 nucleotides matching TRBD1. Germline V gives CDR1 ENHRY, CDR2 SYGVKD. CDR3 size: 12 residues. V trimming: 10 bases; J trimming: 5 bases; junction bases outside the gene matches: 7. CDR3 loop: CATGQGLDEQYF. The CDR3 DNA sequence: TGTGCCACCGGACAGGGTTTAGACGAGCAGTACTTC.

This clone showed up many times. This chain connects TRBV4-2 to TRBJ2-3; TRBD2 agrees at 7 bases. Germline V CDR1 and CDR2: LGHNA, YNFKEQ. V was pared by 1 base and J by 4 bases, with 5 bases of the junction left unmatched. The CDR3 consists of 15 residues. CDR3 sequence (DNA): TGTGCCAGCAGCCAAGGGGAGGGAGGAGCAGATACGCAGTATTTT. Amino acids: CASSQGEGGADTQYF.

The chain links TRBV10-3 to TRBJ2-1, with D perhaps matching TRBD2 (6 bases). The CDR3 loop spans 13 amino acids. V was clipped by 10 bases and J by 1 base, with 11 bases between them. CDR1 is ENHRY, CDR2 SYGVKD, per germline. CDR3 nucleotides: TGTGCCACGGGAGCGGTATCCTACAATGAGCAGTTCTTC. Encoded protein: CATGAVSYNEQFF.

The chain uses TRBV9 and TRBJ1-2; maybe TRBD1 (5 bases). The CDR3 is 14 amino acids. From germline, CDR1 is SGDLS and CDR2 YYNGEE. V lost 4 bases, J lost 2 bases, and 12 bases lay in between. Written as DNA, the CDR3 is TGTGCCAGCAGCCCCTCGACAGAGAACTATGGCTACACCTTC. Translated, it gives CASSPSTENYGYTF.

This chain uses TRBV7-9 with TRBJ2-1; 13 positions agree with TRBD2. Germline trimming cut 5 bases from V and 1 base from J; bases unmatched to any gene: 5. CDR3 length equals 17 residues. Germline V gives CDR1 SEHNR, CDR2 FQNEAQ (reference sequence). Here the CDR3 DNA reads TGTGCCAGCAGCCGTACTAGCGGGAGGGTTTCCTACAATGAGCAGTTCTTC. It specifies CASSRTSGRVSYNEQFF.

This clone was seen just once. The chain carries TRBV15 and TRBJ1-5; D is unclear. The CDR3 sequence is 13 residues long. The germline V and J ends were trimmed by 0 bases and 16 bases, with 16 bases remaining between them. CDR1 LNHNV and CDR2 YYDKDF come from the germline V gene (reference sequence). The CDR3 coding sequence is TGTGCCACCAGCAGAGATGGAGATAAAAAAAGCCATTTT. This gives the protein CATSRDGDKKSHF.

The chain joins TRBV15 to TRBJ2-7; 11 nucleotides match TRBD1. Germline V lookup: CDR1 LNHNV, CDR2 YYDKDF (reference sequence). The trim removed 3 bases at V and 2 bases at J, leaving 3 bases unmatched. The CDR3 is 15 residues long. CDR3: CATSSGQGATYEQYF. The CDR3 coding sequence is TGTGCCACCAGCAGCGGACAGGGGGCCACCTACGAGCAGTACTTC.

This clone appeared a single time. The chain links TRBV27 to TRBJ1-1; D might be TRBD1 (5 bases). Trimming pared 3 bases from V and 4 bases from J, leaving 9 bases between. The CDR3 length is 13 residues. Germline loops: CDR1 MNHEY, CDR2 SMNVEV (reference sequence). The CDR3 nucleotides are TGTGCCAGCAGTTTTCAGGGATTCACTGAAGCTTTCTTT. It is translated as CASSFQGFTEAFF.

The chain carries TRBV6-5 and TRBJ1-5; D gene uncertain. This CDR3 contains 13 residues. V lost 6 bases to trimming and J lost 7 bases, with 13 bases between them. Looked up from germline, CDR1 is MNHEY and CDR2 is SVGAGI. The CDR3 DNA reads TGTGCCAGCAGCCACCTTGGTGGCCAGCCCCAGCATTTT. It translates to CASSHLGGQPQHF.

The chain is built from TRBV28 and TRBJ2-3; the match to TRBD1 covers 12 bases. The CDR3 totals 14 residues. The germline V gene has CDR1 MDHEN and CDR2 SYDVKM. After removal of 5 bases from V and 9 bases from J, the junction contained 6 bases not matched to a gene. The CDR3, as DNA: TGTGCCAGCAGTGGGACAGGGGGCTCGGGGACGCAGTATTTT. Amino acids: CASSGTGGSGTQYF.

J is TRBJ2-7 and V is TRBV5-1; possibly TRBD1 for D (6 bases). The CDR3 has 15 amino acids. Germline CDR1 SGHRS, CDR2 YFSETQ. V dropped 7 bases and J dropped 5 bases, with 22 bases sitting between them. For the CDR3, the DNA is TGCGCCAGCGGCCCTGGGACATCATGGAGAAACGAGCAGTACTTC. Encoded protein: CASGPGTSWRNEQYF.

The CDR3 loop reads CASSERGQAAAEAFF. The CDR3 DNA reads as TGTGCCAGCAGTGAAAGGGGACAGGCCGCGGCTGAAGCTTTCTTT. The genes are TRBV25-1 and TRBJ1-1; 8 nucleotides line up with TRBD1. The CDR3 is 15 amino acids. Germline V CDR1 and CDR2: MGHDK, SYGVNS. V shed 2 bases and J 6 bases; nucleotides not matched to a gene: 8.

The gene calls are TRBV28 and TRBJ2-3, with 14 bases lining up with TRBD2. The CDR3 runs 18 residues. Trimming took 5 bases from V and 3 from J; bases not matched to a gene: 10. Germline V gives CDR1 MDHEN, CDR2 SYDVKM. The CDR3 nucleotides are TGTGCCAGCAGTCCCGGGACTAGCGGGAGTTGGTGGACAGATACGCAGTATTTT. As protein: CASSPGTSGSWWTDTQYF.

V gene TRBV28 combines with J gene TRBJ1-5; D perhaps matches TRBD1 (6 bases). CDR3 length: 17 residues. V gave up 5 bases and J gave up 0 bases, with 17 bases separating them. Germline-derived CDR1 and CDR2 are MDHEN and SYDVKM. The DNA for the CDR3 is TGTGCCAGCAGTCCCCCTCTGGACAGCTATAGCAATCAGCCCCAGCATTTT. Encoded protein: CASSPPLDSYSNQPQHF. The complete variable domain, with remaining parts taken from reference TRBV28 and TRBJ1-5, reads DVKVTQSSRYLVKRTGEKVFLECVQDMDHENMFWYRQDPGLGLRLIYFSYDVKMKEKGDIPEGYSVSREKKERFSLILESASTNQTSMYLCASSPPLDSYSNQPQHFGDGTRLSIL.

The gene calls are TRBV15 and TRBJ2-7; D uncertain. The CDR3 is made up of 14 amino acids. Germline-derived CDR1 and CDR2 are LNHNV and YYDKDF (reference sequence). Trimming took off 1 base at V and 1 base at J, with 8 bases between the two ends. The CDR3 nucleotides read TGTGCCACCAGCAGAGTGGCCAGTTCCTACGAGCAGTACTTC. As protein: CATSRVASSYEQYF.

In its sample, this clone was seen once. The J gene is TRBJ2-3, the V gene TRBV27, with TRBD2 matching 10 bases. The V gene end was trimmed by 2 bases and the J gene end by 0 bases; junction bases not matched to a gene: 8. This CDR3 is 18 amino acids long. Germline CDR1 MNHEY, CDR2 SMNVEV (reference sequence). CDR3 DNA sequence: TGTGCCAGCAGTTTAGTGGCTAGCGGGAGCCCAAGCACAGATACGCAGTATTTT. It specifies CASSLVASGSPSTDTQYF.

V is TRBV11-2 and J is TRBJ2-1, with 10 bases lining up with TRBD2. With V trimmed by 5 bases and J by 3 bases, 7 bases remained unmatched. This CDR3 contains 16 residues. Per germline, CDR1 SGHAT and CDR2 FQNNGV. CDR3 loop: CASSLILAGVYNEQFF. CDR3 coding DNA: TGTGCCAGCAGCCTTATTCTAGCGGGAGTCTACAATGAGCAGTTCTTC.

CDR3: CASREGQGADEQYF. The CDR3 bases are TGTGCCAGCAGAGAGGGACAGGGGGCCGACGAGCAGTACTTC. This chain uses TRBV6-1 with TRBJ2-7, with 12 bases identical to TRBD1. Germline CDR1 and CDR2: MNHNS and SASEGT. The J segment lost 5 bases and the V segment lost 6 bases, leaving 5 bases of the junction unmatched. This CDR3 spans 14 amino acids.